The 27 T cell receptor beta chains presented below share a single source sample, sequenced in a study of Ad26.COV2.S vaccination and SARS-CoV-2 variants. Repertoires were generated with immunoSEQ multiplex PCR, while TCRdb's copy carries only in-frame clones and drops some. The data contain under 95,000 clones, roughly 85% of them singletons. This specimen consisted of peripheral blood, obtained after recovery from COVID-19. The receptors come from a human donor who had recovered from COVID-19.

This clone occurred once. V and J are TRBV3-1 (or the pseudogene TRBV3-2) and TRBJ2-1, with 9 bases matching TRBD2. The CDR3 runs to 20 residues. The J segment lost 0 bases and the V segment lost 1 base, leaving 13 bases of the junction unmatched. Germline V gene sequence: CDR1 LGHDT, CDR2 YNNKEL (reference sequence). Here the CDR3 reads CASSQVFQSSGRSSYNEQFF. CDR3 nucleotides: TGTGCCAGCAGCCAAGTTTTCCAGAGTAGCGGGAGAAGCTCCTACAATGAGCAGTTCTTC.

This clone has only one observation. The rearrangement uses TRBV28 and TRBJ1-6, with D tentatively TRBD1 (5 bases). The V end was cut by 4 bases, the J end by 0 bases, with 19 bases between. Germline V gives CDR1 MDHEN, CDR2 SYDVKM. This CDR3 spans 19 amino acids. The CDR3 protein is CASSSRKGRFSSYNSPLHF. In DNA, the CDR3 is TGTGCCAGCAGTTCCCGTAAGGGGCGGTTCAGCTCCTATAATTCACCCCTCCACTTT.

The chain links TRBV4-1 to TRBJ1-2; 9 bases are a match to TRBD1. Germline lookup yields CDR1 MGHRA and CDR2 YSYEKL. This CDR3 is 15 amino acids long. V shed 1 base and J 2 bases; nucleotides not matched to a gene: 2. CDR3 DNA sequence: TGCGCCAGCAGCCAAGCCGGGACAGGGAACTATGGCTACACCTTC. Translation: CASSQAGTGNYGYTF.

The chain carries TRBV4-3 and TRBJ1-2, with D perhaps TRBD1 (5 bases). This CDR3 has 16 residues. CDR1 and CDR2 (germline): LGHNA, YSLEER. Trimming stripped 0 bases from V and 7 bases from J, with 18 bases between. DNA of the CDR3: TGCGCCAGCAGCCAAGATGGAGGGGAAACTAGAGGTGGCTACACCTTC. Translation gives CASSQDGGETRGGYTF.

As DNA, the CDR3 is TGTGCCAGCAGCTCTAGGACTAGCGGGAGGATAGATACGCAGTATTTT. Translation gives CASSSRTSGRIDTQYF. V usage is TRBV7-9 and J usage is TRBJ2-3; 14 nucleotides line up with TRBD2. The CDR3 is 16 amino acids. The junction had 5 bases not matched to a gene; V was cut back by 4 bases and J by 5 bases. CDR1 SEHNR and CDR2 FQNEAQ come from the germline V gene (reference sequence).

The V gene is TRBV24-1, the J gene TRBJ2-1; TRBD1 might be the D (5 bases). The CDR3 totals 14 residues. The V and J ends lost 0 bases and 4 bases respectively, with 6 bases between them. Per germline, CDR1 KGHDR and CDR2 SFDVKD. The CDR3 region has the DNA TGTGCCACCAGTGATTTGGACAGTTACAATGAGCAGTTCTTC. It codes for CATSDLDSYNEQFF.

CDR3 sequence reads: CASSETETQYF. CDR3 bases: TGTGCCAGCAGTGAAACCGAGACCCAGTACTTC. The chain employs TRBV6-1 and TRBJ2-5; no reliable D call. V gave up 2 bases and J gave up 5 bases, with 3 bases separating them. This CDR3 is built from 11 residues. Per germline, CDR1 MNHNS and CDR2 SASEGT.

The V call is TRBV7-9, the J call TRBJ2-7; 8 bases agree with TRBD2. Germline assignment: CDR1 SEHNR and CDR2 FQNEAQ (reference sequence). V gave up 4 bases and J gave up 5 bases; unmatched junction bases: 10. This CDR3 region has 15 residues. The CDR3: CASSWVSGGSHEQYF. The DNA for the CDR3 is TGTGCCAGCAGCTGGGTTTCGGGGGGGTCCCACGAGCAGTACTTC.

This chain joins TRBV15 and TRBJ2-1; 9 bases match TRBD1. V lost 3 bases, J lost 4 bases, and 4 bases stayed unmatched. Germline loops: CDR1 LNHNV, CDR2 YYDKDF (reference sequence). CDR3 length: 15 residues. The CDR3 bases are TGTGCCACCAGCAGGCCTGGGACAGGGTACAATGAGCAGTTCTTC. Translation gives CATSRPGTGYNEQFF.

The V gene is TRBV18, the J gene TRBJ2-1, with 11 bases matching TRBD2. J lost 0 bases, V lost 3 bases, and 10 bases had no gene match. CDR3 size: 19 residues. Germline V gives CDR1 KGHSH, CDR2 LQKENI. As DNA, the CDR3 is TGTGCCAGCTCACCGCCGGGACTAGCGGTGAGGAGCTCCTACAATGAGCAGTTCTTC. It encodes CASSPPGLAVRSSYNEQFF.

This rearrangement joins TRBV12-3 or TRBV12-4 to TRBJ1-2; D is possibly TRBD1 (5 bases). The CDR3 is 13 amino acids. V shed 6 bases and J shed 2 bases, with 10 bases lying between them. The CDR3 DNA reads TGTGCCAGCAGACCAGGGCCGAACTATGGCTACACCTTC. As protein: CASRPGPNYGYTF.

The chain uses TRBV9 and TRBJ1-1; D is ambiguous. The V end was cut by 0 bases, the J end by 8 bases, with 14 bases between. There are 14 residues in the CDR3. In germline, CDR1 is SGDLS, CDR2 YYNGEE. The CDR3: CASSVDGIKAEAFF. In DNA form, the CDR3 reads TGTGCCAGCAGCGTAGATGGAATCAAGGCCGAAGCTTTCTTT. Looking up the rest from reference TRBV9 and TRBJ1-1 gives the full variable domain: DSGVTQTPKHLITATGQRVTLRCSPRSGDLSVYWYQQSLDQGLQFLIQYYNGEERAKGNILERFSAQQFPDLHSELNLSSLELGDSALYFCASSVDGIKAEAFFGQGTRLTVV.

The chain uses TRBV7-6 and TRBJ1-1; D gene ambiguous. The germline V and J ends were trimmed by 4 bases and 4 bases, with 7 bases remaining between them. Germline V gene data show CDR1 as SGHVS and CDR2 as FNYEAQ. This CDR3 is built from 12 residues. This CDR3 reads CASSSWGTEAFF. The CDR3 DNA reads as TGTGCCAGCAGCTCGTGGGGCACTGAAGCTTTCTTT. Full variable domain (remainder filled in from reference TRBV7-6 and TRBJ1-1): GAGVSQSPRYKVTKRGQDVALRCDPISGHVSLYWYRQALGQGPEFLTYFNYEAQQDKSGLPNDRFSAERPEGSISTLTIQRTEQRDSAMYRCASSSWGTEAFFGQGTRLTVV.

The chain has TRBV21-1 and TRBJ1-5; the table gives TRBD1 as D, unverified against the DNA. TRBV21-1 is a known pseudogene. This CDR3 is 14 amino acids long. Here the CDR3 DNA reads TGTGCCAGCAGTCAATCCAGGGTGAGGCAGCCCCAGCATTTT. It encodes CASSQSRVRQPQHF.

The chain has TRBV7-8 and TRBJ1-4, with D perhaps matching TRBD1 (5 bases). The germline V gene encodes CDR1 SGHVS and CDR2 FQNEAQ. This CDR3 is built from 15 residues. With 5 bases removed from V and 6 bases from J, the gap between germline ends came to 16 bases. The CDR3 sequence is CASSPRGRIYEKLFF. The CDR3 region has the DNA TGTGCCAGCAGCCCCCGGGGGAGGATATATGAAAAACTGTTTTTT.

The chain combines TRBV29-1 with TRBJ2-4; D is perhaps TRBD1 (5 bases). This CDR3 has 14 amino acids. The germline CDR1 and CDR2 sequences are SQVTM and ANQGSEA. The ends were cut back, 0 bases at V and 4 bases at J, with 10 bases in the middle. CDR3: CSVEDRSGKNIQYF. The DNA for the CDR3 is TGCAGCGTTGAAGATCGGTCAGGGAAAAACATTCAGTACTTC.

V usage is TRBV9 and J usage is TRBJ2-3; D is ambiguous. V gave up 6 bases and J gave up 6 bases, with 14 bases separating them. The CDR3 is made up of 13 amino acids. Germline V gene sequence: CDR1 SGDLS, CDR2 YYNGEE. CDR3 sequence reads: CASTPGDRDTQYF. Here the CDR3 DNA reads TGTGCCAGCACCCCGGGCGACCGGGATACGCAGTATTTT.

V and J are TRBV7-2 and TRBJ2-7, with 8 positions matching TRBD2. Germline V lookup: CDR1 SGHTA, CDR2 FQGNSA. The CDR3 is made up of 12 amino acids. J lost 4 bases, V lost 5 bases, and 1 base had no gene match. The CDR3 nucleotides read TGTGCCAGCAGCCCGGGGGGGTACGAGCAGTACTTC. Its translation: CASSPGGYEQYF. The full variable domain, completed using reference TRBV7-2 and TRBJ2-7, is GAGVSQSPSNKVTEKGKDVELRCDPISGHTALYWYRQSLGQGLEFLIYFQGNSAPDKSGLPSDRFSAERTGGSVSTLTIQRTQQEDSAVYLCASSPGGYEQYFGPGTRLTVT.

The chain carries TRBV5-4 and TRBJ1-6, with D maybe TRBD1 (5 bases). V was shortened by 5 bases and J by 5 bases, with 14 bases between the two germline ends. Germline V lookup: CDR1 SGHNT, CDR2 YYREEE (reference sequence). The length of the CDR3 is 15 residues. The CDR3 sequence: CASSNPRANNSPLHF. As DNA, the CDR3 is TGTGCCAGCAGTAACCCCAGGGCAAATAATTCACCCCTCCACTTT.

V usage is TRBV5-4 and J usage is TRBJ2-2; no clear D gene. V was pared by 4 bases and J by 2 bases, with 6 bases between. In germline, CDR1 is SGHNT, CDR2 YYREEE (reference sequence). The length of the CDR3 is 13 residues. The CDR3, as DNA: TGTGCCAGCAGCGGTCAAAACACCGGGGAGCTGTTTTTT. Encoded protein: CASSGQNTGELFF.

V gene TRBV28 combines with J gene TRBJ1-5, with D perhaps matching TRBD1 (5 bases). The CDR3 runs 14 residues. The germline V and J ends were trimmed by 1 base and 6 bases, with 10 bases remaining between them. From germline, CDR1 is MDHEN and CDR2 SYDVKM. CDR3 nucleotide sequence: TGTGCCAGCAGTTTATTACTGGGGCGTCAGCCCCAGCATTTT. The encoded protein is CASSLLLGRQPQHF. Supplemented by reference TRBV28 and TRBJ1-5, the full variable domain reads DVKVTQSSRYLVKRTGEKVFLECVQDMDHENMFWYRQDPGLGLRLIYFSYDVKMKEKGDIPEGYSVSREKKERFSLILESASTNQTSMYLCASSLLLGRQPQHFGDGTRLSIL.

This clone was observed a single time. J is TRBJ2-2 and V is TRBV10-2; no clear D. The germline V gene has CDR1 WSHSY and CDR2 SAAADI. The CDR3 consists of 15 residues. V lost 1 base to trimming and J lost 2 bases, with 8 bases between them. The DNA of the CDR3 is TGCGCCAGCAGTGAGTATGGGCTCAACACCGGGGAGCTGTTTTTT. Translation gives CASSEYGLNTGELFF.

The rearrangement links TRBV13 to TRBJ2-1; 7 nucleotides match TRBD2. Per the germline V gene, CDR1 is PRHDT and CDR2 is FYEKMQ (reference sequence). CDR3 size: 16 residues. The ends lost 6 bases at V and 4 bases at J; junction bases unmatched: 12. The CDR3, as DNA: TGTGCCAGCAGGCTTAGTCTAGCGGCCGGGTACAATGAGCAGTTCTTC. This sequence encodes CASRLSLAAGYNEQFF.

V and J are TRBV6-5 and TRBJ1-2; no firm D call. Germline V lookup: CDR1 MNHEY, CDR2 SVGAGI. This CDR3 is 13 amino acids long. Trimming pared 6 bases from V and 7 bases from J, leaving 15 bases between. CDR3 residues: CASREEQVGGYTF. The CDR3, as DNA: TGTGCCAGCAGAGAGGAGCAGGTCGGTGGCTACACCTTC.

This chain connects TRBV5-6 to TRBJ2-3; D not certain. Germline assignment: CDR1 SGHDT and CDR2 YYEEEE. Trimming removed 2 bases at V and 4 bases at J, with 14 bases between. There are 15 residues in the CDR3. The CDR3 nucleotides are TGTGCCAGCAGCTTAGAAACCGCAATCGCAGATACGCAGTATTTT. Encoded protein: CASSLETAIADTQYF.

The chain employs TRBV19 and TRBJ2-1, with D perhaps matching TRBD2 (7 bases). From germline, CDR1 is LNHDA and CDR2 SQIVND (reference sequence). This CDR3 has 15 amino acids. Deletions cut 2 bases from V and 6 bases from J, with 14 bases between. The CDR3 protein is CASSIFYREGNEQFF. The CDR3 region has the DNA TGTGCCAGTAGTATATTTTACAGGGAGGGCAATGAGCAGTTCTTC.

V gene TRBV18 combines with J gene TRBJ2-3, with TRBD2 as a possible D gene (6 bases). Germline values: CDR1 KGHSH, CDR2 LQKENI. V lost 5 bases to trimming and J lost 2 bases, with 20 bases between them. The length of the CDR3 is 17 residues. The CDR3 loop is CASSREQPGLHTDTQYF. CDR3 in DNA: TGTGCCAGCTCAAGGGAACAACCGGGACTGCACACAGATACGCAGTATTTT.